This T cell receptor (beta chain) was captured by sequencing in a study of blood T cell repertoires in COVID-19. TCRdb keeps only in-frame clones here, not all; method: immunoSEQ multiplex PCR. The sample includes about 170,000 clones, about 83% of them seen just once. The count of this clone is one. Germline loops: CDR1 MNHEY, CDR2 SMNVEV (reference sequence). V was pared by 2 bases and J by 8 bases, with 8 bases of the junction left unmatched. This CDR3 contains 15 residues. The sequenced sample was peripheral blood. This sequence originates from a woman of 80 years or more with COVID-19, enrolled during active disease. The J gene is TRBJ2-2, the V gene TRBV27, with 7 bases aligning to TRBD2. The CDR3 DNA sequence: TGTGCCAGCAGTTTAACGTGGGGAGGGAAGGGGGAGCTGTTTTTT. Translation gives CASSLTWGGKGELFF.